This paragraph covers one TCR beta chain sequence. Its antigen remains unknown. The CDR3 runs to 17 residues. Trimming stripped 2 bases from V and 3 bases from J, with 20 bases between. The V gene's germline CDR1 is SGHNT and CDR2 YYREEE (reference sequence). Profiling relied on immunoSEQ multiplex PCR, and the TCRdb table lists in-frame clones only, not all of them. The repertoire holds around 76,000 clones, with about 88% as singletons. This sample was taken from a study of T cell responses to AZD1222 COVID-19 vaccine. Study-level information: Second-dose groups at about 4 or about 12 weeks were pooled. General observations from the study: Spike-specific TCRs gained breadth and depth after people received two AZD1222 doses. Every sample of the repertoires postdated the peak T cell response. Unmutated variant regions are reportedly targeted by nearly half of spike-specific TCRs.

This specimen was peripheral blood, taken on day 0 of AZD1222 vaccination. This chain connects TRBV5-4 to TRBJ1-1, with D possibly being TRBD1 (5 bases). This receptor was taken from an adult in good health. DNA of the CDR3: TGTGCCAGCAGCTTCATGCAGGGAGGAGGAGTGGACACTGAAGCTTTCTTT. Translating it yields CASSFMQGGGVDTEAFF.